This TCR beta chain was sequenced for a study of shared clonotypes between healthy human individuals. In the naive CD8 group, cells lacked CD45RO and were positively selected for CCR7, so terminally differentiated effector memory CD45RA+ cells were left out. TCRdb keeps only in-frame clones here, not all; method: immunoSEQ multiplex PCR. The table records millions of clones, about 95% of them present only once. The TCR sequence derives from a man between 18 and 35 years old in good health. The sample was naive CD8+ T cells sorted from blood.

CDR3 coding DNA: TGTGCCAGCAGCCCGGGGGGGGCTGGGGAGCAGTACTTC. It encodes CASSPGGAGEQYF. The rearrangement links TRBV27 to TRBJ2-7; 8 bases line up with TRBD2. Germline V gene data show CDR1 as MNHEY and CDR2 as SMNVEV (reference sequence). CDR3 length equals 13 residues. The trim removed 6 bases at V and 7 bases at J, leaving 8 bases unmatched.